This TCR beta chain is from a study of T cells in Graves' hyperthyroidism and ophthalmopathy. About the study: Before any treatment, at initial diagnosis, peripheral blood was collected.

RNA transcripts gave rise to amplified TCR beta CDR3 regions. Using the HTBI primer set, a first-round RT-PCR was run on the TCR CDR3. TCRdb recomputed calls from the multiplex PCR reads with MiXCR, one row per CDR3 protein. Here the sample spans approximately 690,000 distinct CDR3 sequences, about 15% being singletons. This CDR3 contains 14 residues. V gave up 8 bases and J gave up 6 bases; unmatched junction bases: 6. Germline V lookup: CDR1 MNHEY, CDR2 SVGEGT. Ten or more counts support this clonotype. This chain links TRBV6-2 or TRBV6-3 with TRBJ2-1, with 11 bases identical to TRBD2. Material for sequencing was blood. This sequence was found in a woman in her 50s with Graves' ophthalmopathy. The CDR3 spells CASLLAGDVNEQFF. The CDR3 DNA follows: TGTGCCAGCTTACTAGCGGGAGACGTCAATGAGCAGTTCTTC.